One sample yielded the 12 T cell receptor beta chains listed below, sequenced in a study of blood T cell repertoires in COVID-19. The data were produced by immunoSEQ multiplex PCR, yet TCRdb's version contains in-frame clones alone and is incomplete. The profile shows roughly 310,000 clones, over 75% of them singletons. The specimen sequenced was peripheral blood. These TCRs come from a woman between 50 and 59 years old with active or convalescent COVID-19.

V gene TRBV18 combines with J gene TRBJ1-2, with D unresolved. CDR1 and CDR2 (germline): KGHSH, LQKENI. This CDR3 is 15 amino acids long. The V and J ends lost 3 bases and 2 bases respectively, with 13 bases between them. CDR3 residues: CASSPQSEGNYGYTF. For the CDR3, the DNA is TGTGCCAGCTCACCTCAAAGTGAGGGAAACTATGGCTACACCTTC.

The genes are TRBV15 and TRBJ2-1, with a weak D call TRBD2 (5 bases). The CDR3 contains 16 residues. From germline, CDR1 is LNHNV and CDR2 YYDKDF (reference sequence). V lost 3 bases to trimming and J lost 2 bases, with 14 bases between them. The CDR3 sequence is CATSRGGGQTYNEQFF. The CDR3 DNA is TGTGCCACCAGCAGGGGCGGCGGGCAGACCTACAATGAGCAGTTCTTC.

V and J are TRBV9 and TRBJ1-2; D is unclear. From germline, CDR1 is SGDLS and CDR2 YYNGEE. V lost 3 bases and J 3 bases, leaving 12 bases between the germline ends. The CDR3 sequence is 14 residues long. CDR3 loop: CASSGPGNDYGYTF. The CDR3 DNA sequence: TGTGCCAGCAGCGGACCCGGGAACGACTATGGCTACACCTTC.

The V call is TRBV7-3, the J call TRBJ2-3; 9 nucleotides match TRBD1. CDR3 length equals 14 residues. J lost 13 bases, V lost 1 base, and 9 bases had no gene match. CDR1 is SGHTA, CDR2 FQGTGA, per germline. The CDR3 sequence: CASSLMGTGGDKYF. CDR3 coding DNA: TGTGCCAGCAGCTTAATGGGTACAGGGGGCGATAAGTATTTT.

The chain recombines TRBV30 with TRBJ2-5, with 7 bases aligning to TRBD2. CDR1 and CDR2 from the germline V gene are GTSNPN and SVGIG (reference sequence). V was pared by 0 bases and J by 2 bases, with 9 bases of the junction left unmatched. This CDR3 is 16 amino acids long. CDR3 in DNA: TGTGCCTGGAGTGTACGAAGCGGGGACCCACAAGAGACCCAGTACTTC. This gives the protein CAWSVRSGDPQETQYF.

V and J are TRBV7-2 and TRBJ2-5, with D perhaps TRBD2 (5 bases). V dropped 1 base and J dropped 0 bases, with 9 bases sitting between them. Per the germline V gene, CDR1 is SGHTA and CDR2 is FQGNSA. The CDR3 totals 15 residues. The CDR3 here is CASSLVSRDQETQYF. CDR3 nucleotide sequence: TGTGCCAGCAGCTTAGTCTCGCGGGACCAAGAGACCCAGTACTTC.

This clone was recorded only once. Different DNA sequences within this sample yield the same CDR3. The CDR3 loop reads CASSQDRYSPLHF. CDR3 nucleotide sequence: TGTGCCAGCAGCCAAGACAGGTATTCACCCCTCCACTTT. The chain couples TRBV3-1 (or the pseudogene TRBV3-2) to TRBJ1-6, with D uncertain. This CDR3 is built from 13 residues. V was pared by 0 bases and J by 8 bases, with 5 bases between. The germline gives CDR1 LGHDT, CDR2 YNNKEL (reference sequence).

This clone was seen once. This sequence joins TRBV30 and TRBJ1-1, with D tentatively TRBD1 (5 bases). The CDR3 contains 15 residues. The germline V and J ends were trimmed by 2 bases and 0 bases, with 13 bases remaining between them. From germline, CDR1 is GTSNPN and CDR2 SVGIG (reference sequence). CDR3 nucleotides: TGTGCCTGGAGTAGTTTCGGGACTTTGAACACTGAAGCTTTCTTT. It is translated as CAWSSFGTLNTEAFF.

The genes are TRBV27 and TRBJ2-7, with 9 bases lining up with TRBD1. V dropped 3 bases and J dropped 0; count of bases not matched to a gene: 3. CDR1 and CDR2 from the germline V gene are MNHEY and SMNVEV (reference sequence). The CDR3 consists of 15 residues. Here the CDR3 reads CASSFGQGSSYEQYF. CDR3 in DNA: TGTGCCAGCAGTTTTGGACAGGGGAGCTCCTACGAGCAGTACTTC.

This chain links TRBV27 with TRBJ2-2; D is perhaps TRBD1 (5 bases). Germline lookup yields CDR1 MNHEY and CDR2 SMNVEV (reference sequence). The CDR3 consists of 14 residues. The V end lost 5 bases, the J end lost 4 bases, and 11 bases lay between the germline ends. The CDR3 is CASSPRVGTGELFF. The CDR3 bases are TGTGCCAGCAGTCCCAGGGTGGGCACCGGGGAGCTGTTTTTT.

This clone was recorded a few times. This chain joins TRBV27 and TRBJ1-1; TRBD1 might be the D (5 bases). V was shortened by 3 bases and J by 2 bases, with 10 bases between the two germline ends. The CDR3 has 14 amino acids. Looked up from germline, CDR1 is MNHEY and CDR2 is SMNVEV (reference sequence). The CDR3 region is CASSFLDRNTEAFF. The CDR3 region has the DNA TGTGCCAGCAGTTTCCTAGACAGAAACACTGAAGCTTTCTTT.

The chain combines TRBV19 with TRBJ2-1, with a tentative D call TRBD1 (5 bases). CDR3 length: 14 residues. Trimming pared 5 bases from V and 8 bases from J, leaving 16 bases between. Germline values: CDR1 LNHDA, CDR2 SQIVND (reference sequence). CDR3 protein: CASSSGNSFDEQFF. CDR3 DNA sequence: TGTGCCAGTAGTTCAGGGAATTCATTTGATGAGCAGTTCTTC.